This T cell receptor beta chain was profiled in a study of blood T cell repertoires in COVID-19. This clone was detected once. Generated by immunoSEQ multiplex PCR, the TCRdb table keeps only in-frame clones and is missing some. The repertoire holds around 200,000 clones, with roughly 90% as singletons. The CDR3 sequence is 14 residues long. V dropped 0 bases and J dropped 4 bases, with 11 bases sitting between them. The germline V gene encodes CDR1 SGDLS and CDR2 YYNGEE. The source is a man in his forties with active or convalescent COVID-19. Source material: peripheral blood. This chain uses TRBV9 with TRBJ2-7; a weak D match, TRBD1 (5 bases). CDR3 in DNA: TGTGCCAGCAGCGTAGAAGGACATCAATACGAGCAGTACTTC. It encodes CASSVEGHQYEQYF. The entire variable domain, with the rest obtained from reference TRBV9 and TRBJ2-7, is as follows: DSGVTQTPKHLITATGQRVTLRCSPRSGDLSVYWYQQSLDQGLQFLIQYYNGEERAKGNILERFSAQQFPDLHSELNLSSLELGDSALYFCASSVEGHQYEQYFGPGTRLTVT.